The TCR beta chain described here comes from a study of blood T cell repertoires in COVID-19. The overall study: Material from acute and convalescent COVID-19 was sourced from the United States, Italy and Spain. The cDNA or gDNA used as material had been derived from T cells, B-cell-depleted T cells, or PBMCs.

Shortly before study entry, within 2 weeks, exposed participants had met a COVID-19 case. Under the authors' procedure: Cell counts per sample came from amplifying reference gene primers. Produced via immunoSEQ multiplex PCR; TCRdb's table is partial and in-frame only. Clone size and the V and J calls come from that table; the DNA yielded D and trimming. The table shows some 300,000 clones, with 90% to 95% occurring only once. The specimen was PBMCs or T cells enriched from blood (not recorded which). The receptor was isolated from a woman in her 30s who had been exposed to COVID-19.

The CDR3 protein is CASSLTLGRGDEKLFF. The CDR3 bases are TGTGCCAGCAGCTTAACCCTCGGCAGGGGGGATGAAAAACTGTTTTTT. The chain is built from TRBV11-2 and TRBJ1-4; 7 bases line up with TRBD1. J lost 6 bases, V lost 2 bases, and 9 bases had no gene match. CDR1 is SGHAT, CDR2 FQNNGV, per germline. This CDR3 contains 16 residues.